The 15 T cell receptor beta chains presented below share a single source sample, sequenced in a study of T cell repertoires in cytomegalovirus infection (dated by TCRdb to the late 2010s). Sequencing instrument: Illumina HiSeq 1500. TCRdb reprocessing: public reads trimmed at Q25 with fastp, clones called with MiXCR, in-frame beta chains kept. Rows matching on CDR3 protein sequence are summarized as one entry with the most common DNA and genes. The sample table contains hundreds of thousands of distinct CDR3 sequences; only one count was recorded for less than 25% of them. Together, the top ten hold roughly 8% of the sample. The specimen sequenced was CD8+ T cells from PBMCs. The receptors derive from a human donor in good health (CMV status not recorded). Some clones in this sample may be carry-over from other donors' samples.

The CDR3 here is CSASSGRSSYEQYV. The CDR3 bases are TGCAGTGCTAGTTCAGGACGCAGCTCCTACGAGCAGTACGTC. The chain employs TRBV20-1 and TRBJ2-7; D is ambiguous. The V end was cut by 3 bases, the J end by 0 bases, with 12 bases between. Germline CDR1 DFQATT, CDR2 SNEGSKA (reference sequence). The CDR3 extends over 14 amino acids.

This clonotype was picked up a small number of times. The genes are TRBV19 and TRBJ2-7; TRBD1 is a possible D gene (5 bases). This CDR3 contains 13 residues. Germline lookup yields CDR1 LNHDA and CDR2 SQIVND (reference sequence). The V end was cut by 5 bases, the J end by 2 bases, with 10 bases between. CDR3 nucleotides: TGTGCCAGTAGTTGGGGCCGAGCCTACGAGCAGTACTTC. Its translation: CASSWGRAYEQYF.

This clonotype was recorded a few times. The rearrangement links TRBV6-2 or TRBV6-3 to TRBJ2-7; 8 bases align to TRBD2. V was pared by 6 bases and J by 6 bases, with 13 bases of the junction left unmatched. The CDR3 is 15 amino acids. Per germline, CDR1 MNHEY and CDR2 SVGEGT. The CDR3 bases are TGTGCCAGCAGCCCGTTACCGCCCGGGACTAGCGAGCAGTACGTC. Its protein product is CASSPLPPGTSEQYV.

For this clonotype: At one end the junction does not follow the germline gene, possibly because of a read error. The rearrangement links TRBV5-8 to TRBJ1-1, with a tentative D call TRBD1 (5 bases). CDR1 and CDR2 (germline): SGHTS, YDEGEE. The CDR3 contains 14 residues. CDR3 in amino acids: CVSSLGQGYAEAFF. The DNA of the CDR3 is TGTGTCAGCAGCTTGGGGCAGGGTTATGCTGAAGCTTTCTTT.

V gene TRBV28 combines with J gene TRBJ2-5, with 10 bases aligning to TRBD2. CDR1 is MDHEN, CDR2 SYDVKM, per germline. Trimming removed 6 bases from V and 3 bases from J; junction bases left unmatched: 13. CDR3 length equals 17 residues. CDR3 in DNA: TGTGCCAGCAGCCCACCACTAGCGGGGCAACCTGAAGAGACCCAGTACTTC. Translating gives CASSPPLAGQPEETQYF.

The genes are TRBV14 and TRBJ1-2; the D is unclear. The CDR3 is 15 amino acids. Germline CDR1 is SGHDN and CDR2 is FVKESK. The V and J ends lost 2 bases and 0 bases respectively, with 10 bases between them. The CDR3 bases are TGTGCCAGCAGCCAATTTGACACATCTAACTATGGCTACACCTTC. Residues: CASSQFDTSNYGYTF.

A note on this clonotype: This may stem from a read error, because a much larger clone lies one nucleotide away. The chain recombines TRBV7-2 with TRBJ2-1, with D possibly called TRBD1 or TRBD2 (7 bases each). The CDR3 sequence is 19 residues long. The V gene's germline CDR1 is SGHTA and CDR2 FQGNSA. As DNA, the CDR3 is TGTGCCAACAGCTCCCGGACTAGGGGGCCTCCTAGCTCCTACAATGAGCAGTTCTTC. It encodes CANSSRTRGPPSSYNEQFF.

This clonotype was seen once. J is TRBJ2-7 and V is TRBV12-3 or TRBV12-4; D call uncertain. The CDR3 runs 12 residues. Trimming pared 2 bases from V and 7 bases from J, leaving 9 bases between. The CDR3 sequence: CASSLTRPEQYF. In nucleotides, the CDR3 is TGTGCCAGCAGTTTAACCAGACCGGAGCAGTACTTC.

This chain connects TRBV4-3 to TRBJ2-3; 8 nucleotides match TRBD2. Germline trimming cut 0 bases from V and 0 bases from J; bases unmatched to any gene: 8. Germline values: CDR1 LGHNA, CDR2 YSLEER. This CDR3 is 18 amino acids long. The CDR3 reads CASSQDGPPSGSTDTQYF. DNA for the CDR3: TGCGCCAGCAGCCAAGATGGTCCCCCTAGCGGGAGCACAGATACGCAGTATTTT.

V gene TRBV10-3 combines with J gene TRBJ2-7, with unresolved D. V gave up 8 bases and J gave up 2 bases, with 10 bases separating them. Germline CDR1 reads ENHRY; CDR2 reads SYGVKD. This CDR3 has 12 residues. CDR3 protein: CAIAEPPYEQYF. DNA for the CDR3: TGTGCCATCGCGGAGCCACCCTACGAGCAGTACTTC.

The genes are TRBV28 and TRBJ2-7, with D possibly TRBD1 on 6 matching bases. The V gene's germline CDR1 is MDHEN and CDR2 SYDVKM. V was shortened by 1 base and J by 3 bases, with 7 bases between the two germline ends. The CDR3 sequence is 13 residues long. The CDR3 sequence: CASSLSGVYEQYF. The CDR3 region has the DNA TGTGCCAGCAGTTTATCAGGGGTCTACGAGCAGTACTTC.

The J gene is TRBJ1-2, the V gene TRBV29-1; no firm D call. This CDR3 is built from 11 residues. Germline assignment: CDR1 SQVTM and CDR2 ANQGSEA. Trimming cost V 5 bases and J 3 bases, with 7 bases left between them. CDR3 sequence: CSVFGDYGYTF. CDR3 DNA: TGCAGCGTTTTCGGGGACTATGGCTACACCTTC.

A few counts support this clonotype. This rearrangement joins TRBV6-5 to TRBJ1-5; D is possibly TRBD1 (5 bases). The CDR3 runs 14 residues. V dropped 5 bases and J dropped 4 bases, with 12 bases sitting between them. Germline values: CDR1 MNHEY, CDR2 SVGAGI. The CDR3 loop reads CASSRAGPNQPQHF. CDR3 sequence (DNA): TGTGCCAGCAGTAGGGCAGGGCCTAATCAGCCCCAGCATTTT.

The chain joins TRBV7-6 to TRBJ1-5; D unresolved. The V end was cut by 5 bases, the J end by 4 bases, with 15 bases between. In germline, CDR1 is SGHVS, CDR2 FNYEAQ. The CDR3 spans 15 residues. The CDR3 loop is CASSPIKGVNQPQHF. For the CDR3, the DNA is TGTGCCAGCAGCCCAATTAAGGGCGTGAATCAGCCCCAGCATTTT.

This clonotype was seen more than once but under ten times. A read error may account for a junction end that differs from germline. This chain connects TRBV20-1 to TRBJ2-5, with 8 bases that match TRBD2. The CDR3 totals 16 residues. From germline, CDR1 is DFQATT and CDR2 SNEGSKA (reference sequence). CDR3 in amino acids: CSARDPGGGYQETQYF. CDR3 DNA: TGTAGTGCTAGAGATCCCGGCGGGGGGTACCAAGAGACCCAGTACTTC.